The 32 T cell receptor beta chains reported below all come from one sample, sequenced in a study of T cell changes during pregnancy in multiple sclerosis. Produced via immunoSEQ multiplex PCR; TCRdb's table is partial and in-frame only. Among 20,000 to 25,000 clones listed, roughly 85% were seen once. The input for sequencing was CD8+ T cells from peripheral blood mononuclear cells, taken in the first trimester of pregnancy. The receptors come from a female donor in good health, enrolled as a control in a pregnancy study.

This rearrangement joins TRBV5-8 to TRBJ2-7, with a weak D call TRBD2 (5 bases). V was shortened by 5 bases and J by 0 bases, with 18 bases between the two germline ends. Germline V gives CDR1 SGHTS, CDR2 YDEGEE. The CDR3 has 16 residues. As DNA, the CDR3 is TGTGCCAGCAGGTTCCCTCGGACTTCCAGCTCCTACGAGCAGTACTTC. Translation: CASRFPRTSSSYEQYF.

CDR3 bases: TGTGCCAGCAGGCACGCAGGGCTAACTGAAGCTTTCTTT. It codes for CASRHAGLTEAFF. The chain carries TRBV27 and TRBJ1-1, with D tentatively TRBD1 (5 bases). The germline V gene encodes CDR1 MNHEY and CDR2 SMNVEV (reference sequence). The germline V and J ends were trimmed by 6 bases and 5 bases, with 13 bases remaining between them. This CDR3 region has 13 residues.

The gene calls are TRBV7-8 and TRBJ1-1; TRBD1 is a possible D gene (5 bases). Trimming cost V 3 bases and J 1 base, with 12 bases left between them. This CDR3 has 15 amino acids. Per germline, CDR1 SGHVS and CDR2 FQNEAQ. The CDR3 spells CASSFSLGGNTEAFF. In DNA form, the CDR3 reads TGTGCCAGCAGCTTCTCGTTGGGGGGGAACACTGAAGCTTTCTTT.

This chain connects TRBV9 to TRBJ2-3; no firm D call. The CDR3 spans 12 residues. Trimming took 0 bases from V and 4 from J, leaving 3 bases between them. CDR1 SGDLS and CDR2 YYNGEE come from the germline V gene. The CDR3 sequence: CASSVAADTQYF. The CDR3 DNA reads TGTGCCAGCAGCGTAGCGGCAGATACGCAGTATTTT.

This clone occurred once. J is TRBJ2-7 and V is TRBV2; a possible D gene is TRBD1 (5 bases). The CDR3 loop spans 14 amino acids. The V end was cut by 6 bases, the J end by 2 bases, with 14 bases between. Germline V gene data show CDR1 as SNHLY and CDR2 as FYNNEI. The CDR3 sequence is CASRDPQGAYEQYF. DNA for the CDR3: TGTGCCAGCAGAGACCCCCAGGGCGCCTACGAGCAGTACTTC.

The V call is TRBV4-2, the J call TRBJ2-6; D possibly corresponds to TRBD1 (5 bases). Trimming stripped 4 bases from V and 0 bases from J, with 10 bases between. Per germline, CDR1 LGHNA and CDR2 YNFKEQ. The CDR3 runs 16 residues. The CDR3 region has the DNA TGTGCCAGCAGCCCTTCTAGGGGCTCTGGGGCCAACGTCCTGACTTTC. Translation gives CASSPSRGSGANVLTF.

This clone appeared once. The CDR3 nucleotides read TGTGCCAGCAGCCCCTCGGACAGGTCTAACTATGGCTACACCTTC. Its translation: CASSPSDRSNYGYTF. The chain uses TRBV5-4 and TRBJ1-2; 7 bases line up with TRBD1. The V gene end was trimmed by 4 bases and the J gene end by 0 bases; junction bases not matched to a gene: 6. CDR3 length equals 15 residues. CDR1 and CDR2 (germline): SGHNT, YYREEE (reference sequence).

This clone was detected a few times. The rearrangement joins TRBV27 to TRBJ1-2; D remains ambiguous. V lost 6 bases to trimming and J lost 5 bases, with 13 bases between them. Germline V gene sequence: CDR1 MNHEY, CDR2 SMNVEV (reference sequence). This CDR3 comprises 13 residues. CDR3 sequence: CASSIGRDYGYTF. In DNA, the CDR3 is TGTGCCAGCAGCATCGGGCGGGATTATGGCTACACCTTC.

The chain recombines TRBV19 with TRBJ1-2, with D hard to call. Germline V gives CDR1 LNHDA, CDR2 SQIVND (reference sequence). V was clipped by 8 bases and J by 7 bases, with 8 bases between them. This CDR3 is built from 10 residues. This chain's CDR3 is CASGTVGYTF. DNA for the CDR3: TGTGCCAGTGGTACAGTTGGCTACACCTTC.

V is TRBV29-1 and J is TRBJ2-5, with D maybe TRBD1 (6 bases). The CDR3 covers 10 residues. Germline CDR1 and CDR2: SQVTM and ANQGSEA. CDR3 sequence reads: CSAGEETQYF. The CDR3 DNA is TGCAGTGCAGGGGAAGAGACCCAGTACTTC.

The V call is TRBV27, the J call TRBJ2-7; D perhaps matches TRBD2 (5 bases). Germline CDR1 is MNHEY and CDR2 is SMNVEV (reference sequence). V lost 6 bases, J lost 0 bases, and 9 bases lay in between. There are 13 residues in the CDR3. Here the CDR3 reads CASRGGLSYEQYF. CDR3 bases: TGTGCCAGCAGGGGCGGACTCTCCTACGAGCAGTACTTC.

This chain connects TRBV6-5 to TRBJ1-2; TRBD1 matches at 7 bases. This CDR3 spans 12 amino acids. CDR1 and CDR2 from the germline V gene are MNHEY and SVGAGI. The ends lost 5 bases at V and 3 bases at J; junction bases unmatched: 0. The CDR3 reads CASSGTDYGYTF. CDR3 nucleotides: TGTGCCAGCAGTGGGACAGACTATGGCTACACCTTC.

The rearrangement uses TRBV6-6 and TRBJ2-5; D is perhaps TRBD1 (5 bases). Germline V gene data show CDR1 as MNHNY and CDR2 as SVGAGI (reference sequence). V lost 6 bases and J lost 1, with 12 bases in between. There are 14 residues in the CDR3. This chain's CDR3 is CASSPTEIQETQYF. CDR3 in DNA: TGTGCCAGCAGCCCGACAGAGATCCAAGAGACCCAGTACTTC.

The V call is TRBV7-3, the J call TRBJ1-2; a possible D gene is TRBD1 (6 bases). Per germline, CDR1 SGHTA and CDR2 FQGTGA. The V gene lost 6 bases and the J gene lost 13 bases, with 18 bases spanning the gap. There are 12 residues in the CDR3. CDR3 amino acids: CASRESGGLFTF. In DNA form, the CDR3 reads TGTGCCAGCAGGGAATCCGGGGGGCTCTTCACCTTC.

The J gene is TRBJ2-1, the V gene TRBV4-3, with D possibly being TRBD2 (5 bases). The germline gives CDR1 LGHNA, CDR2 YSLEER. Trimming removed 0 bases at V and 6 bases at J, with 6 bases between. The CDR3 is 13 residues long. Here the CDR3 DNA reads TGCGCCAGCAGCCAAGACGCGGGCAATGAGCAGTTCTTC. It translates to CASSQDAGNEQFF.

The CDR3 loop reads CASSQGNEQYF. Here the CDR3 DNA reads TGTGCCAGCAGCCAGGGAAACGAGCAGTACTTC. This chain joins TRBV2 and TRBJ2-7; maybe TRBD1 (5 bases). V was pared by 6 bases and J by 5 bases, with 8 bases between. The CDR3 sequence is 11 residues long. The germline V gene has CDR1 SNHLY and CDR2 FYNNEI.

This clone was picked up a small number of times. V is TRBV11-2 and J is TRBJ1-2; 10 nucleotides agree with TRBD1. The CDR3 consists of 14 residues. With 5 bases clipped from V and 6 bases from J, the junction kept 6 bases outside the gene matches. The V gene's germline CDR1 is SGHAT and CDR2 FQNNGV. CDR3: CASSPTGGRDGYTF. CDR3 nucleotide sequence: TGTGCCAGCAGCCCGACAGGGGGCCGGGATGGCTACACCTTC.

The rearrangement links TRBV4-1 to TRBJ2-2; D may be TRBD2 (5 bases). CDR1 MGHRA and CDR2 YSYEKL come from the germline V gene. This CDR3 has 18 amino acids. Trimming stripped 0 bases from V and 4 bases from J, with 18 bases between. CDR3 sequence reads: CASSQDGYGEMGTGELFF. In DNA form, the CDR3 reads TGCGCCAGCAGCCAAGACGGTTATGGGGAGATGGGCACCGGGGAGCTGTTTTTT.

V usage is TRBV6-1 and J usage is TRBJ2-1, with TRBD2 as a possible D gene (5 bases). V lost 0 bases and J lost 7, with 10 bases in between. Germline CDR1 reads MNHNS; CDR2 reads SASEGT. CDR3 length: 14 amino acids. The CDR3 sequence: CASSEARGWNEQFF. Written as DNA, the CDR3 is TGTGCCAGCAGTGAAGCTCGGGGATGGAATGAGCAGTTCTTC.

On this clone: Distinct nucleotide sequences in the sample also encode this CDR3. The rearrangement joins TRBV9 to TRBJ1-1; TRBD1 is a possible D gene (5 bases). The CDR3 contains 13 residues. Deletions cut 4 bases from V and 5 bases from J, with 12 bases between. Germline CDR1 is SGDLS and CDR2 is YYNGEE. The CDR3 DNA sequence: TGTGCCAGCAGCCTGGGGGGAGGGACTGAAGCTTTCTTT. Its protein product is CASSLGGGTEAFF.

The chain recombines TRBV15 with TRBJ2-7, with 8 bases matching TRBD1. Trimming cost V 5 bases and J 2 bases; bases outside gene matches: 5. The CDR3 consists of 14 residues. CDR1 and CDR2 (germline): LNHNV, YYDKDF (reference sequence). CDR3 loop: CATSSGTGPYEQYF. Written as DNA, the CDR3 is TGTGCCACCAGCTCCGGGACAGGTCCCTACGAGCAGTACTTC. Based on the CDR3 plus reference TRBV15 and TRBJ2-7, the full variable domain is DAMVIQNPRYQVTQFGKPVTLSCSQTLNHNVMYWYQQKSSQAPKLLFHYYDKDFNNEADTPDNFQSRRPNTSFCFLDIRSPGLGDTAMYLCATSSGTGPYEQYFGPGTRLTVT.

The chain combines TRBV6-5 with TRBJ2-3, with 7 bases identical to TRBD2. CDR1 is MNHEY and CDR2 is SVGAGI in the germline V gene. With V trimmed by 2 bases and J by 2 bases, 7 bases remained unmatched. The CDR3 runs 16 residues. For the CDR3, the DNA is TGTGCCAGCAGTTACGGAGCGGGGATCACCACAGATACGCAGTATTTT. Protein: CASSYGAGITTDTQYF.

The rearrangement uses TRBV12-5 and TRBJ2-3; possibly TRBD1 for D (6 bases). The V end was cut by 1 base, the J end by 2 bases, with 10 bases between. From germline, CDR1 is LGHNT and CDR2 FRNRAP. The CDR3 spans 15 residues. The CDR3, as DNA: TGTGCTAGTGGTTTGGGACAGGAGCTCACAGATACGCAGTATTTT. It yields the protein CASGLGQELTDTQYF.

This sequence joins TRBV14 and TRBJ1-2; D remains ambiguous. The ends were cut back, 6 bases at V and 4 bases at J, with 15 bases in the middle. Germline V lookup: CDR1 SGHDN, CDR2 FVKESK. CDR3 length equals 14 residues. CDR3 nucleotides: TGTGCCAGCAGTCCCCGGGTTCCAAGCTATGGCTACACCTTC. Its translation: CASSPRVPSYGYTF.

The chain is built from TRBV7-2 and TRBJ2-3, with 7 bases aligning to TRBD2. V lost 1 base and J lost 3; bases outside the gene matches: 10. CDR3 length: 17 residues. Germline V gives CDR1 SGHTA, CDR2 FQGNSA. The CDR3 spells CASSLVGGGYPTDTQYF. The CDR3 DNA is TGTGCCAGCAGCTTAGTGGGGGGGGGTTATCCTACAGATACGCAGTATTTT.

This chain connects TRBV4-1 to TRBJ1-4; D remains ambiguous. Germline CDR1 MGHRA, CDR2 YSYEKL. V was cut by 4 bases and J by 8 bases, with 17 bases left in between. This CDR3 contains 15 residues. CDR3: CASSPRRLPPEKLFF. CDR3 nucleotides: TGCGCCAGCAGCCCCCGGAGATTGCCCCCGGAAAAACTGTTTTTT.

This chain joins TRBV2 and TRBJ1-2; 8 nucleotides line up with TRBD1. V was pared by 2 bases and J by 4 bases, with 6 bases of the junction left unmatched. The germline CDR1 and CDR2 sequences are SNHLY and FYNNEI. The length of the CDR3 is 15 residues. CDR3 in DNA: TGTGCCAGCAGTGAATCGACAGGGGCCCTCTATGGCTACACCTTC. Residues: CASSESTGALYGYTF.

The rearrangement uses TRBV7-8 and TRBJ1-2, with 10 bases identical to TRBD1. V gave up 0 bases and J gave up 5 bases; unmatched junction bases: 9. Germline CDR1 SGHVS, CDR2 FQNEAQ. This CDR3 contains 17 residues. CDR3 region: CASSLAPPGQGSYGYTF. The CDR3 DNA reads TGTGCCAGCAGCTTAGCACCCCCGGGACAGGGGTCTTATGGCTACACCTTC.

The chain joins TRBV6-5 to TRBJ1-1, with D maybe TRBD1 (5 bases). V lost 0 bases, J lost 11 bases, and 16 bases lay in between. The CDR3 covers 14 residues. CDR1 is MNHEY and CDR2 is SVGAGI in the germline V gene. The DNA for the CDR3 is TGTGCCAGCAGTTACTCGAGAGGACAAGAAGAGGCTTTCTTT. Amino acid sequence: CASSYSRGQEEAFF.

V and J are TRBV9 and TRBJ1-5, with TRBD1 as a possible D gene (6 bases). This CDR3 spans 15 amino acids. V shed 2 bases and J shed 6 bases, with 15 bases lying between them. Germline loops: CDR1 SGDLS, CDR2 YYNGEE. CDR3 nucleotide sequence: TGTGCCAGCAGCGTGGGGGGGCAGCAGGGTCAGCCCCAGCATTTT. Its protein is CASSVGGQQGQPQHF.

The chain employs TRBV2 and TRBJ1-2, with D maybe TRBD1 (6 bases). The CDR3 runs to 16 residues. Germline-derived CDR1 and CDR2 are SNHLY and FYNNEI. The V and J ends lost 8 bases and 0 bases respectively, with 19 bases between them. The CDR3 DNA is TGTGCCAGCGTCCTCAGCAGGGACACCCCTAACTATGGCTACACCTTC. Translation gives CASVLSRDTPNYGYTF.

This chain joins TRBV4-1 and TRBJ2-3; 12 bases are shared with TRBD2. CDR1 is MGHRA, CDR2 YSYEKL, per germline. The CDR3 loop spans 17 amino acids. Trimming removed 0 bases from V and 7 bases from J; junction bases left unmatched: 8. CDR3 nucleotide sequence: TGCGCCAGCAGCCAAGAGACACTAGCGGGGGGTATGTATACGCAGTATTTT. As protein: CASSQETLAGGMYTQYF.